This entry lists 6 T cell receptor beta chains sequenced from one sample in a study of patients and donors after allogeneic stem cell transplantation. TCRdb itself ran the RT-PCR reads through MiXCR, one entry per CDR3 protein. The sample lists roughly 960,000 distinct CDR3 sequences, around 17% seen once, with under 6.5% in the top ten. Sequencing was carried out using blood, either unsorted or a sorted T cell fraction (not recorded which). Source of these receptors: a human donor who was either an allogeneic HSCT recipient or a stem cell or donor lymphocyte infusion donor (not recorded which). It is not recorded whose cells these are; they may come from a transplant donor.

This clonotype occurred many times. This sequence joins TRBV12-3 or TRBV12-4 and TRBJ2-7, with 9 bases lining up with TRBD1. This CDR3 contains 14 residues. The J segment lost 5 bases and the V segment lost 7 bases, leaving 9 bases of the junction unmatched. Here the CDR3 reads CASNLQGAPHEQYF. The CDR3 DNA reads TGTGCCAGCAACCTACAGGGGGCGCCCCACGAGCAGTACTTC.

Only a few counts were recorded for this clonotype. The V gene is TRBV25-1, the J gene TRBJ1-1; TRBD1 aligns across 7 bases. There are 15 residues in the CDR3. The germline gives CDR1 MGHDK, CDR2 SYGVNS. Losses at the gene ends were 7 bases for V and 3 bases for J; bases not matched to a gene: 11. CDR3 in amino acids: CASTGGRFMDTEAFF. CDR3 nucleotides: TGTGCCAGCACAGGGGGTCGGTTTATGGACACTGAAGCTTTCTTT.

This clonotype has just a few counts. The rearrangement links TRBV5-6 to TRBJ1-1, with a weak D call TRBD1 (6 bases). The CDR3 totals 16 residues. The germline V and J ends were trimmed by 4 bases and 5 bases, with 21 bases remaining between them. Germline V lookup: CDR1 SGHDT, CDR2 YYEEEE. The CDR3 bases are TGTGCCAGCAGCCAAAGGGGGACCCGGGGGGGGACTGAAGCTTTCTTT. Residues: CASSQRGTRGGTEAFF.

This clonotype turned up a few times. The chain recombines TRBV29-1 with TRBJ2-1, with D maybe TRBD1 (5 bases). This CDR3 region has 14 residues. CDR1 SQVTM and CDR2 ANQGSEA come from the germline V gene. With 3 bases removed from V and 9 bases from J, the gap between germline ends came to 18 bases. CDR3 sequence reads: CSVEGLWAPSEQFF. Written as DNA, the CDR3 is TGCAGCGTTGAGGGGCTATGGGCCCCCAGTGAGCAGTTCTTC.

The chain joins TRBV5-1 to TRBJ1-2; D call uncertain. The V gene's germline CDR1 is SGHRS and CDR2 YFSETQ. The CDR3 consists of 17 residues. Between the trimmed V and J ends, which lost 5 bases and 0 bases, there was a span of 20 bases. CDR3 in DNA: TGCGCCAGCAGGCCCGGGTCAGGAAAATTCTCTAACTATGGCTACACCTTC. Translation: CASRPGSGKFSNYGYTF. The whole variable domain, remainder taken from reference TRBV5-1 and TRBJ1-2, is KAGVTQTPRYLIKTRGQQVTLSCSPISGHRSVSWYQQTPGQGLQFLFEYFSETQRNKGNFPGRFSGRQFSNSRSEMNVSTLELGDSALYLCASRPGSGKFSNYGYTFGSGTRLTVV.

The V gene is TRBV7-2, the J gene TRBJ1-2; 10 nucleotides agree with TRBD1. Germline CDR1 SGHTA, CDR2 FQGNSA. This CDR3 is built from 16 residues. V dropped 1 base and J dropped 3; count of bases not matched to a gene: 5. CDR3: CASSLGLGQGYYGYTF. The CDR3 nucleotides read TGTGCCAGCAGCTTAGGGTTGGGACAGGGGTACTATGGCTACACCTTC. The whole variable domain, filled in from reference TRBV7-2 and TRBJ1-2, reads GAGVSQSPSNKVTEKGKDVELRCDPISGHTALYWYRQSLGQGLEFLIYFQGNSAPDKSGLPSDRFSAERTGGSVSTLTIQRTQQEDSAVYLCASSLGLGQGYYGYTFGSGTRLTVV.